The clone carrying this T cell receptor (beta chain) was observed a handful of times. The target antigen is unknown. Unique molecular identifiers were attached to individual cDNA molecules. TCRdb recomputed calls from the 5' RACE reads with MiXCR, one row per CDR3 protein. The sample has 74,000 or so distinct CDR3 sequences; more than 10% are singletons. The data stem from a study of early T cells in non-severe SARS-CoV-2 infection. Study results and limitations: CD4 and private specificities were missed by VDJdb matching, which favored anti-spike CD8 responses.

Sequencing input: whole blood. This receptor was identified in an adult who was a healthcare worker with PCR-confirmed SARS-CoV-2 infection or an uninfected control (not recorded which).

CDR3 in DNA: TGTGCCAGCAGGGGTGGGATGAACACTGAAGCTTTCTTT. Protein: CASRGGMNTEAFF. This chain uses TRBV7-8 with TRBJ1-1; the D is unclear. Trimming pared 6 bases from V and 0 bases from J, leaving 8 bases between. The germline V gene encodes CDR1 SGHVS and CDR2 FQNEAQ. This CDR3 is built from 13 residues.